Each of the 26 T cell receptor beta chains below was sequenced from the same sample in a study of blood T cell repertoires in COVID-19. Libraries were prepared by immunoSEQ multiplex PCR; TCRdb keeps only in-frame clonotypes and omits some of them. This sample has over 150,000 clones; roughly 85% occur once, and the top ten carry roughly 8.3%. Sample: peripheral blood. The origin of the receptors is a woman aged 60-75 years with COVID-19, enrolled during active disease.

The CDR3 here is CASSSDIATNEKLFF. CDR3 coding DNA: TGTGCCAGCAGCTCGGACATCGCAACTAATGAAAAACTGTTTTTT. This chain connects TRBV5-5 to TRBJ1-4; maybe TRBD1 (5 bases). V lost 3 bases and J lost 0, with 9 bases in between. The germline V gene has CDR1 SGHKS and CDR2 YYEKEE (reference sequence). There are 15 residues in the CDR3.

The rearrangement uses TRBV5-1 and TRBJ1-6, with TRBD1 as a possible D gene (6 bases). The CDR3 consists of 18 residues. Trimming cost V 3 bases and J 0 bases, with 16 bases left between them. The germline V gene encodes CDR1 SGHRS and CDR2 YFSETQ. CDR3 loop: CASSYGDRGSSYNSPLHF. CDR3 nucleotide sequence: TGCGCCAGCAGCTACGGGGATAGGGGGAGCTCCTATAATTCACCCCTCCACTTT.

V gene TRBV3-1 (or the pseudogene TRBV3-2) combines with J gene TRBJ1-1; TRBD1 matches 7 bases. V trimming: 2 bases; J trimming: 11 bases; junction bases outside the gene matches: 8. The germline CDR1 and CDR2 sequences are LGHDT and YNNKEL (reference sequence). The CDR3 is made up of 13 amino acids. Written as DNA, the CDR3 is TGTGCCAGCAGCCAATACGACAGGGTGGATGCTTTCTTT. It yields the protein CASSQYDRVDAFF.

The chain employs TRBV5-1 and TRBJ1-5; unclear D gene. Germline CDR1 reads SGHRS; CDR2 reads YFSETQ. This CDR3 is 15 amino acids long. V was trimmed by 3 bases and J by 0 bases, leaving 10 bases between them. The CDR3: CASSSDGDSNQPQHF. The CDR3, as DNA: TGCGCCAGCAGCTCGGACGGGGATAGCAATCAGCCCCAGCATTTT.

This rearrangement joins TRBV28 to TRBJ1-3; possible D gene TRBD1, 6 bases. Germline V gene sequence: CDR1 MDHEN, CDR2 SYDVKM. V was clipped by 4 bases and J by 4 bases, with 11 bases between them. The length of the CDR3 is 14 residues. CDR3 sequence reads: CASSYRVDGNTIYF. Written as DNA, the CDR3 is TGTGCCAGCAGTTACAGGGTCGACGGAAACACCATATATTTT. Full variable domain (outside the CDR3, taken from reference TRBV28 and TRBJ1-3): DVKVTQSSRYLVKRTGEKVFLECVQDMDHENMFWYRQDPGLGLRLIYFSYDVKMKEKGDIPEGYSVSREKKERFSLILESASTNQTSMYLCASSYRVDGNTIYFGEGSWLTVV.

The rearrangement uses TRBV6-6 and TRBJ2-7; TRBD1 matches at 7 bases. With V trimmed by 4 bases and J by 2 bases, 5 bases remained unmatched. The germline V gene encodes CDR1 MNHNY and CDR2 SVGAGI (reference sequence). The CDR3 length is 14 residues. In nucleotides, the CDR3 is TGTGCCAGCAGTTCACCAGACAGGGCCTACGAGCAGTACGTC. Its protein is CASSSPDRAYEQYV.

The J gene is TRBJ1-6, the V gene TRBV19, with D possibly TRBD1 on 6 matching bases. This CDR3 is 16 amino acids long. The germline V and J ends were trimmed by 6 bases and 7 bases, with 19 bases remaining between them. The germline CDR1 and CDR2 sequences are LNHDA and SQIVND (reference sequence). The CDR3 spells CASSLPPTGRNSPLHF. CDR3 nucleotide sequence: TGTGCCAGTAGCCTGCCCCCGACAGGTCGGAATTCACCCCTCCACTTT.

The genes are TRBV27 and TRBJ1-5, with TRBD1 as a possible D gene (6 bases). Trimming shortened V by 2 bases and J by 5 bases, and 13 bases separated the two germline ends. Germline V lookup: CDR1 MNHEY, CDR2 SMNVEV (reference sequence). CDR3 length: 15 residues. The CDR3 region is CASSLTYREYQPQHF. CDR3 nucleotides: TGTGCCAGCAGTTTAACTTACAGGGAATATCAGCCCCAGCATTTT.

CDR3 region: CASSPSGEKKELFF. The CDR3 DNA sequence: TGTGCCAGCAGTCCTTCAGGGGAGAAAAAGGAGCTGTTTTTT. This rearrangement joins TRBV7-3 to TRBJ2-2; TRBD1 is a possible D gene (6 bases). The V and J ends lost 6 bases and 10 bases respectively, with 18 bases between them. This CDR3 has 14 amino acids. The germline CDR1 and CDR2 sequences are SGHTA and FQGTGA.

The chain employs TRBV2 and TRBJ2-1; weak D call: TRBD2 (6 bases). CDR1 is SNHLY and CDR2 is FYNNEI in the germline V gene. The germline V and J ends were trimmed by 6 bases and 4 bases, with 16 bases remaining between them. The CDR3 totals 15 residues. The CDR3 loop is CASSGTALSYNEQFF. The CDR3 region has the DNA TGTGCCAGCAGCGGGACTGCCCTCTCGTACAATGAGCAGTTCTTC.

The rearrangement links TRBV6-5 to TRBJ2-1, with 9 bases lining up with TRBD1. Germline CDR1 and CDR2: MNHEY and SVGAGI. The CDR3 totals 12 residues. Losses at the gene ends were 7 bases for V and 6 bases for J; bases not matched to a gene: 1. The CDR3 loop reads CASKTGGNEQFF. Here the CDR3 DNA reads TGTGCCAGCAAGACAGGGGGCAATGAGCAGTTCTTC.

This clone was seen once. The chain links TRBV2 to TRBJ2-3; TRBD1 might be the D (6 bases). V dropped 1 base and J dropped 2 bases, with 13 bases sitting between them. This CDR3 contains 16 residues. From germline, CDR1 is SNHLY and CDR2 FYNNEI. The CDR3 nucleotides are TGTGCCAGCAGTGAAGAACAGGGCCTAATCACAGATACGCAGTATTTT. Residues: CASSEEQGLITDTQYF.

This clone was seen only a few times. This chain joins TRBV6-5 and TRBJ1-5; D is ambiguous. From germline, CDR1 is MNHEY and CDR2 SVGAGI. The V and J ends lost 6 bases and 9 bases respectively, with 21 bases between them. The CDR3 contains 15 residues. The CDR3 loop reads CASSQGKWGEWPQHF. CDR3 nucleotide sequence: TGTGCCAGCAGCCAAGGAAAGTGGGGAGAGTGGCCCCAGCATTTT.

This sequence joins TRBV7-9 and TRBJ1-1; D possibly corresponds to TRBD1 (5 bases). The CDR3 loop spans 16 amino acids. V was cut by 4 bases and J by 4 bases, with 19 bases left in between. The germline V gene has CDR1 SEHNR and CDR2 FQNEAQ (reference sequence). CDR3 amino acids: CASSYLAPGRPTEAFF. The CDR3 DNA reads TGTGCCAGCAGCTATCTTGCACCAGGGCGGCCCACTGAAGCTTTCTTT. The full variable domain, its missing parts supplied by reference TRBV7-9 and TRBJ1-1, is DTGVSQNPRHKITKRGQNVTFRCDPISEHNRLYWYRQTLGQGPEFLTYFQNEAQLEKSRLLSDRFSAERPKGSFSTLEIQRTEQGDSAMYLCASSYLAPGRPTEAFFGQGTRLTVV.

The chain links TRBV7-8 to TRBJ1-5, with a weak D call TRBD1 (6 bases). V was pared by 2 bases and J by 1 base, with 12 bases between. The CDR3 runs 16 residues. Germline assignment: CDR1 SGHVS and CDR2 FQNEAQ. The CDR3 DNA follows: TGTGCCAGCAGCTTATTGAGGACAGAGAGCAATCAGCCCCAGCATTTT. Translated, it gives CASSLLRTESNQPQHF.

The genes are TRBV3-1 (or the pseudogene TRBV3-2) and TRBJ2-2; no clear D gene. The ends were cut back, 0 bases at V and 7 bases at J, with 9 bases in the middle. This CDR3 contains 14 residues. The germline gives CDR1 LGHDT, CDR2 YNNKEL (reference sequence). The CDR3 is CASSQDSGIGELFF. CDR3 in DNA: TGTGCCAGCAGCCAAGATTCAGGCATCGGGGAGCTGTTTTTT.

The chain recombines TRBV5-1 with TRBJ1-1, with TRBD1 matching 12 bases. The CDR3 sequence is 14 residues long. Germline V CDR1 and CDR2: SGHRS, YFSETQ. The V gene end was trimmed by 4 bases and the J gene end by 6 bases; junction bases not matched to a gene: 4. CDR3 in amino acids: CASSQGQGAAEAFF. CDR3 nucleotides: TGCGCCAGCAGCCAGGGACAGGGGGCCGCTGAAGCTTTCTTT.

The V and J genes are TRBV14 and TRBJ1-6; TRBD1 aligns across 11 bases. The CDR3 sequence is 15 residues long. V lost 4 bases to trimming and J lost 6 bases; unmatched junction nucleotides: 2. Germline V gene sequence: CDR1 SGHDN, CDR2 FVKESK. CDR3 DNA: TGTGCCAGCAGCCTCGGGACAGGGGGTAATTCACCCCTCCACTTT. This translates into CASSLGTGGNSPLHF.

The chain recombines TRBV12-3 or TRBV12-4 with TRBJ1-5; no definite D call. V was shortened by 7 bases and J by 3 bases, with 10 bases between the two germline ends. The CDR3 consists of 13 residues. The CDR3 nucleotides read TGTGCCAGCACCTATAAGTCCAATCAGCCCCAGCATTTT. Translating gives CASTYKSNQPQHF.

V is TRBV7-8 and J is TRBJ2-1, with 7 positions matching TRBD1. V shed 6 bases and J 4 bases; nucleotides not matched to a gene: 6. The CDR3 runs 14 residues. Germline CDR1 SGHVS, CDR2 FQNEAQ. The CDR3 DNA is TGTGCCAGCAGTGCCGGGACAGCATACAATGAGCAGTTCTTC. Its translation is CASSAGTAYNEQFF.

The V call is TRBV5-1, the J call TRBJ1-2; 8 bases are shared with TRBD1. Trimming at V came to 0 bases and at J to 7 bases, leaving 14 bases not matched to a gene. Per germline, CDR1 SGHRS and CDR2 YFSETQ. The CDR3 has 17 amino acids. In DNA, the CDR3 is TGCGCCAGCAGCTTGGTGTCCCCCGGGGACAGGAGGACTGGCTACACCTTC. The encoded protein is CASSLVSPGDRRTGYTF.

This chain joins TRBV25-1 and TRBJ2-3, with 9 bases lining up with TRBD1. Germline-derived CDR1 and CDR2 are MGHDK and SYGVNS. V lost 5 bases, J lost 2 bases, and 2 bases stayed unmatched. The CDR3 loop spans 14 amino acids. The CDR3 nucleotides are TGTGCCAGCAGTCGGACAGGGGCCACAGATACGCAGTATTTT. Its protein product is CASSRTGATDTQYF. The variable domain in full, with the rest retrieved from reference TRBV25-1 and TRBJ2-3, is EADIYQTPRYLVIGTGKKITLECSQTMGHDKMYWYQQDPGMELHLIHYSYGVNSTEKGDLSSESTVSRIRTEHFPLTLESARPSHTSQYLCASSRTGATDTQYFGPGTRLTVL.

The chain recombines TRBV19 with TRBJ1-5; D may be TRBD1 (5 bases). V gave up 7 bases and J gave up 5 bases, with 15 bases separating them. The CDR3 covers 14 residues. Germline V gene lookup returns CDR1 LNHDA and CDR2 SQIVND (reference sequence). The CDR3 nucleotides are TGTGCCAGTAAAATCTTAGGGGCGGATCAGCCCCAGCATTTT. Translating it yields CASKILGADQPQHF.

This chain uses TRBV19 with TRBJ1-2; 7 positions agree with TRBD1. The CDR3 is 16 residues long. V shed 8 bases and J 4 bases; nucleotides not matched to a gene: 16. Germline values: CDR1 LNHDA, CDR2 SQIVND (reference sequence). The CDR3 spells CASQDRSRTGPYGYTF. As DNA, the CDR3 is TGTGCCAGTCAGGACAGGTCTCGTACGGGGCCCTATGGCTACACCTTC.

This chain uses TRBV19 with TRBJ2-6; 7 bases line up with TRBD1. This CDR3 has 14 amino acids. Germline values: CDR1 LNHDA, CDR2 SQIVND (reference sequence). In nucleotides, the CDR3 is TGTGCATCGACAGGGACCTCTGGGGCCAACGTCCTGACTTTC. Translating it yields CASTGTSGANVLTF.

The chain recombines TRBV24-1 with TRBJ2-5; D is possibly TRBD1 (6 bases). Per the germline V gene, CDR1 is KGHDR and CDR2 is SFDVKD. V dropped 4 bases and J dropped 5 bases, with 22 bases sitting between them. The CDR3 consists of 17 residues. The CDR3 protein is CATSDSSGRGPLETQYF. The CDR3, as DNA: TGTGCCACCAGTGACTCCTCTGGCAGGGGCCCTCTGGAGACCCAGTACTTC.